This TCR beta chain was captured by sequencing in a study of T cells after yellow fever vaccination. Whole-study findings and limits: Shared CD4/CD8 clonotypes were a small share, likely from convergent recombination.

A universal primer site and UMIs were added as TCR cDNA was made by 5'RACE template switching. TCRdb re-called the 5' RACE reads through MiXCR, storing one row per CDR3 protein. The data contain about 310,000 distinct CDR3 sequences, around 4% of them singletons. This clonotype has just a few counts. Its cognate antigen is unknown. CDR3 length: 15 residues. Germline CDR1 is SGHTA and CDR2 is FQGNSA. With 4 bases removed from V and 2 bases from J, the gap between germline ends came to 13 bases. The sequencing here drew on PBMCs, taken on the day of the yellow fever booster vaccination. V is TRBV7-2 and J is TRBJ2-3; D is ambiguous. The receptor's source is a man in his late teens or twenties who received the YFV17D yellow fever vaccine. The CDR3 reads CASSSTPGLTDTQYF. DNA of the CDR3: TGTGCCAGCAGCTCAACTCCGGGCCTCACAGATACGCAGTATTTT.